These 27 T cell receptor beta chains were sequenced from one sample in a study of a mutant IDH1 vaccine in newly diagnosed glioma. The repertoire was sequenced with immunoSEQ multiplex PCR; TCRdb's copy has only in-frame clones and lacks some. The sample contains 55,000 to 65,000 clones, about four fifths of which appear only once. The time point: week 11, during vaccination. Vaccinated patients received 300 ug of mutant IDH1 20-mer peptide per dose, with topical imiquimod. These TCRs' antigens remain unknown. The input for sequencing was PBMCs, taken from a glioma patient whose treatment included an IDH1 peptide vaccine. The receptors were sampled from a man aged 25 to 40 with glioma.

The J gene is TRBJ1-3, the V gene TRBV9; possible D gene TRBD1, 6 bases. The V gene's germline CDR1 is SGDLS and CDR2 YYNGEE. V was trimmed by 0 bases and J by 7 bases, leaving 11 bases between them. The CDR3 consists of 14 residues. The CDR3 nucleotides read TGTGCCAGCAGCGTAGGTCAGGGGAGGAACACCATATATTTT. Protein product: CASSVGQGRNTIYF. Together with reference TRBV9 and TRBJ1-3, the CDR3 gives the full variable domain: DSGVTQTPKHLITATGQRVTLRCSPRSGDLSVYWYQQSLDQGLQFLIQYYNGEERAKGNILERFSAQQFPDLHSELNLSSLELGDSALYFCASSVGQGRNTIYFGEGSWLTVV.

The V gene is TRBV2, the J gene TRBJ2-3; 10 bases agree with TRBD1. The CDR3 runs to 15 residues. Germline V lookup: CDR1 SNHLY, CDR2 FYNNEI. Trimming removed 6 bases from V and 3 bases from J; junction bases left unmatched: 6. CDR3 in amino acids: CASRDRGQMTDTQYF. The CDR3 DNA sequence: TGTGCCAGCAGAGACAGGGGGCAAATGACAGATACGCAGTATTTT.

This chain joins TRBV9 and TRBJ2-7; D is undetermined. CDR3 length: 11 residues. Trimming removed 7 bases at V and 3 bases at J, with 8 bases between. Germline-derived CDR1 and CDR2 are SGDLS and YYNGEE. CDR3 bases: TGTGCCAGCTCAGAGGACTACGAGCAGTACTTC. Amino acid sequence: CASSEDYEQYF.

This chain uses TRBV13 with TRBJ2-7, with TRBD2 matching over 12 bases. Losses at the gene ends were 4 bases for V and 9 bases for J; bases not matched to a gene: 10. Germline CDR1 PRHDT, CDR2 FYEKMQ (reference sequence). The CDR3 is made up of 15 amino acids. The CDR3 DNA follows: TGTGCCAGCAGCTCGAGTCTAGCGGGAGGGCCTTCGCAGTACTTC. It specifies CASSSSLAGGPSQYF.

This clone appeared a few times. The chain carries TRBV6-1 and TRBJ1-5; possible D gene TRBD1, 6 bases. This CDR3 contains 14 residues. The germline V gene has CDR1 MNHNS and CDR2 SASEGT. The ends were cut back, 7 bases at V and 4 bases at J, with 14 bases in the middle. The CDR3 is CASMGPQGNQPQHF. CDR3 in DNA: TGTGCCAGCATGGGGCCACAGGGAAATCAGCCCCAGCATTTT.

There are a few counts of this clone. V and J are TRBV9 and TRBJ1-1; D remains ambiguous. Germline CDR1 SGDLS, CDR2 YYNGEE. V lost 0 bases to trimming and J lost 1 base, with 10 bases between them. CDR3 length: 15 amino acids. The CDR3 sequence: CASSVGMGKNTEAFF. As DNA, the CDR3 is TGTGCCAGCAGCGTAGGGATGGGGAAGAACACTGAAGCTTTCTTT.

The J gene is TRBJ2-5, the V gene TRBV7-6; D is possibly TRBD2 (7 bases). Per germline, CDR1 SGHVS and CDR2 FNYEAQ. V lost 4 bases and J lost 5, with 20 bases in between. The CDR3 sequence is 16 residues long. The DNA of the CDR3 is TGTGCCAGCAGCTCCCCTAACGGGGGAGGGGGGGAGACCCAGTACTTC. It encodes CASSSPNGGGGETQYF.

The CDR3 DNA follows: TGTGCCAGCAGTGAAATTTTTGGTGTGCAAATGAACACTGAAGCTTTCTTT. It yields the protein CASSEIFGVQMNTEAFF. The chain has TRBV2 and TRBJ1-1; D is unclear. Germline CDR1 reads SNHLY; CDR2 reads FYNNEI. The CDR3 is made up of 17 amino acids. V was trimmed by 2 bases and J by 0 bases, leaving 16 bases between them.

The rearrangement links TRBV7-3 to TRBJ2-7; D is possibly TRBD2 (6 bases). Germline V gene sequence: CDR1 SGHTA, CDR2 FQGTGA. Trimming shortened V by 1 base and J by 6 bases, and 10 bases separated the two germline ends. The CDR3 is made up of 13 amino acids. The CDR3 reads CASSLIIGGEQYF. CDR3 in DNA: TGTGCCAGCAGCTTAATTATCGGGGGCGAGCAGTACTTC.

This sequence joins TRBV4-2 and TRBJ1-4, with D possibly TRBD1 on 5 matching bases. The V and J ends lost 5 bases and 4 bases respectively, with 11 bases between them. Germline V gene lookup returns CDR1 LGHNA and CDR2 YNFKEQ. CDR3 length equals 14 residues. The CDR3 DNA sequence: TGTGCCAGCAGCTCCAGACAGAATAATGAAAAACTGTTTTTT. Translation: CASSSRQNNEKLFF.

The chain is built from TRBV28 and TRBJ1-3; D is unresolved. Germline V gene data show CDR1 as MDHEN and CDR2 as SYDVKM. Trimming cost V 10 bases and J 4 bases, with 14 bases left between them. The CDR3 sequence is 13 residues long. CDR3 protein: CATFLLGGNTIYF. The CDR3 nucleotides are TGTGCCACCTTCCTCTTGGGAGGAAACACCATATATTTT.

This clone occurred once. The chain links TRBV19 to TRBJ1-1; a weak D match, TRBD1 (5 bases). Germline values: CDR1 LNHDA, CDR2 SQIVND (reference sequence). V was trimmed by 0 bases and J by 4 bases, leaving 9 bases between them. This CDR3 has 14 residues. The CDR3 nucleotides are TGTGCCAGTAGTATAGAAGGTAGGGGCACTGAAGCTTTCTTT. Amino acid sequence: CASSIEGRGTEAFF.

This chain uses TRBV23-1 with TRBJ1-6; D unclear. TRBV23-1 is an ORF, and what it does is uncertain. The CDR3 length is 14 residues. Trimming shortened V by 8 bases and J by 7 bases, and 15 bases separated the two germline ends. CDR3 in amino acids: CASGITRENSPLHF. Written as DNA, the CDR3 is TGCGCCAGCGGGATTACTCGGGAAAATTCACCCCTCCACTTT.

The rearrangement joins TRBV9 to TRBJ1-6; possibly TRBD1 for D (6 bases). The germline gives CDR1 SGDLS, CDR2 YYNGEE. This CDR3 contains 14 residues. V shed 5 bases and J shed 7 bases, with 13 bases lying between them. The DNA for the CDR3 is TGTGCCAGCAGTCGAACAGGGCGGAATTCACCCCTCCACTTT. Encoded protein: CASSRTGRNSPLHF.

The rearrangement uses TRBV28 and TRBJ1-5, with D possibly being TRBD1 (5 bases). Germline CDR1 and CDR2: MDHEN and SYDVKM. The CDR3 runs to 15 residues. Trimming removed 5 bases from V and 5 bases from J, with 16 bases in between. CDR3 sequence: CASSPQGVRDQPQHF. The DNA of the CDR3 is TGTGCCAGCAGTCCACAAGGGGTAAGAGATCAGCCCCAGCATTTT.

This clone has only one observation. CDR3 in DNA: TGCGCCAGCAGTGACAACTCCTACGAGCAGTACTTC. This sequence encodes CASSDNSYEQYF. J is TRBJ2-7 and V is TRBV10-2; D is unresolved. Germline loops: CDR1 WSHSY, CDR2 SAAADI. The CDR3 totals 12 residues. Deletions cut 3 bases from V and 0 bases from J, with 3 bases between.

The rearrangement uses TRBV7-2 and TRBJ2-7; D is possibly TRBD1 (7 bases). Germline CDR1 reads SGHTA; CDR2 reads FQGNSA. The CDR3 is made up of 15 amino acids. V lost 4 bases, J lost 0 bases, and 13 bases lay in between. DNA for the CDR3: TGTGCCAGCAGCTCCCGACAGGGAGGCTCCTACGAGCAGTACTTC. Encoded protein: CASSSRQGGSYEQYF.

The chain carries TRBV11-2 and TRBJ2-3; D possibly corresponds to TRBD1 (5 bases). The CDR3 has 14 residues. Trimming cost V 7 bases and J 4 bases, with 15 bases left between them. The germline gives CDR1 SGHAT, CDR2 FQNNGV. DNA for the CDR3: TGTGCCAGCATAAACCGCCGGACATCAGATACGCAGTATTTT. Amino acids: CASINRRTSDTQYF.

The chain joins TRBV4-1 to TRBJ1-2, with a weak D call TRBD1 (5 bases). Germline V lookup: CDR1 MGHRA, CDR2 YSYEKL. The CDR3 spans 15 residues. With 4 bases removed from V and 3 bases from J, the gap between germline ends came to 15 bases. In DNA, the CDR3 is TGCGCCAGCAGCCCTAGGGGAGGGCCGTACTATGGCTACACCTTC. The encoded protein is CASSPRGGPYYGYTF.

The sample holds a few counts of this clone. V and J are TRBV5-1 and TRBJ2-1; 10 nucleotides align to TRBD2. The V segment lost 4 bases and the J segment 5 bases; nucleotides outside the gene matches: 9. Germline V lookup: CDR1 SGHRS, CDR2 YFSETQ. The length of the CDR3 is 16 residues. The chain's CDR3 is CASSTILAGENNEQFF. CDR3 DNA: TGCGCCAGCAGCACCATTCTAGCGGGGGAAAACAATGAGCAGTTCTTC.

The chain couples TRBV2 to TRBJ1-2, with D unresolved. The V and J ends lost 3 bases and 1 base respectively, with 6 bases between them. The CDR3 contains 13 residues. Germline CDR1 and CDR2: SNHLY and FYNNEI. This CDR3 is CASSDRFNYGYTF. CDR3 bases: TGTGCCAGCAGTGACAGGTTTAACTATGGCTACACCTTC.

The gene calls are TRBV13 and TRBJ2-1; tentatively, D is TRBD1 (5 bases). This CDR3 comprises 13 residues. V was clipped by 3 bases and J by 10 bases, with 13 bases between them. Germline lookup yields CDR1 PRHDT and CDR2 FYEKMQ (reference sequence). The CDR3 sequence is CASSFGRVSEQFF. CDR3 bases: TGTGCCAGCAGCTTTGGCAGGGTAAGCGAGCAGTTCTTC.

The chain links TRBV7-9 to TRBJ1-4; no clear D. CDR3 length: 11 amino acids. Germline CDR1 reads SEHNR; CDR2 reads FQNEAQ (reference sequence). Between the trimmed V and J ends, which lost 9 bases and 0 bases, there was a span of 2 bases. CDR3 sequence (DNA): TGTGCCAGTGCAACTAATGAAAAACTGTTTTTT. Encoded protein: CASATNEKLFF. Supplemented by reference TRBV7-9 and TRBJ1-4, the full variable domain reads DTGVSQNPRHKITKRGQNVTFRCDPISEHNRLYWYRQTLGQGPEFLTYFQNEAQLEKSRLLSDRFSAERPKGSFSTLEIQRTEQGDSAMYLCASATNEKLFFGSGTQLSVL.

This chain links TRBV6-1 with TRBJ2-1; 10 bases agree with TRBD2. Germline-derived CDR1 and CDR2 are MNHNS and SASEGT. The junction had 7 bases not matched to a gene; V was cut back by 6 bases and J by 5 bases. This CDR3 has 15 amino acids. Here the CDR3 reads CASRVASGGHNEQFF. Written as DNA, the CDR3 is TGTGCCAGCAGAGTGGCTAGCGGGGGCCACAATGAGCAGTTCTTC.

The chain uses TRBV9 and TRBJ2-1; D ambiguous. Germline CDR1 reads SGDLS; CDR2 reads YYNGEE. This CDR3 is 14 amino acids long. The V end was cut by 6 bases, the J end by 0 bases, with 10 bases between. Here the CDR3 DNA reads TGTGCCAGCACCCCCTCAAGCTCCTACAATGAGCAGTTCTTC. It yields the protein CASTPSSSYNEQFF.

This sequence joins TRBV30 and TRBJ2-5; 8 nucleotides align to TRBD1. This CDR3 is built from 15 residues. After removal of 4 bases from V and 5 bases from J, the junction contained 12 bases not matched to a gene. The germline gives CDR1 GTSNPN, CDR2 SVGIG (reference sequence). The chain's CDR3 is CAWTIRGRGLETQYF. The CDR3 DNA reads TGTGCCTGGACCATCAGGGGGCGCGGGTTGGAGACCCAGTACTTC.

The chain couples TRBV5-1 to TRBJ2-1; 12 positions match TRBD1. Trimming removed 4 bases from V and 0 bases from J; junction bases left unmatched: 14. Germline lookup yields CDR1 SGHRS and CDR2 YFSETQ. The CDR3 runs to 20 residues. This CDR3 reads CASSPLLGQGATSSYNEQFF. Here the CDR3 DNA reads TGCGCCAGCAGCCCACTTCTGGGACAGGGGGCTACCTCCTCCTACAATGAGCAGTTCTTC.